This T cell receptor beta chain was retrieved from a study of cytomegalovirus exposure and HLA in healthy donors. With 60 Vbeta and 13 Jbeta primers, the PCR was carried out. Measured with immunoSEQ multiplex PCR; TCRdb has only the in-frame clones, and not every one. The table records approximately 130,000 clones, roughly 79% of them present only once. CDR3 length: 17 residues. V lost 6 bases and J lost 0; bases outside the gene matches: 3. Germline CDR1 SNHLY, CDR2 FYNNEI. The TCR sequence derives from a man younger than 45 in good health and CMV-seronegative. Input material: PBMCs. The rearrangement joins TRBV2 to TRBJ2-6; 12 bases match TRBD1. The CDR3: CASRGDRGHSGANVLTF. CDR3 bases: TGTGCCAGCAGGGGGGACAGGGGGCACTCTGGGGCCAACGTCCTGACTTTC.